The source of this T cell receptor beta chain is a study of T cell repertoires in aging, cancer and after chemotherapy. Overall study results and limits: In healthy donors, age-related TCR diversity loss mainly reflected lost richness.

Rearranged V-D-J TRB sequences were amplified with a mixed TRB-A/B primer pool. One entry per CDR3 protein results from TCRdb running MiXCR on the multiplex PCR reads. The profile shows some 10,000 distinct CDR3 sequences, approximately 30% of them singletons. TCR beta rearrangements were amplified from peripheral blood genomic DNA. As for this clonotype: The antigen is unknown.

Trimming took 6 bases from V and 2 from J, leaving 16 bases between them. Germline values: CDR1 MNHEY, CDR2 SMNVEV (reference sequence). The CDR3 is 15 amino acids. The chain recombines TRBV27 with TRBJ1-2; possible D gene TRBD1, 6 bases. The receptor comes from a human donor in good health. The sequenced material came from blood. CDR3 loop: CASSGTGLGNYGYTF. The CDR3 bases are TGTGCCAGCAGCGGAACAGGGCTGGGGAACTATGGCTACACCTTC.